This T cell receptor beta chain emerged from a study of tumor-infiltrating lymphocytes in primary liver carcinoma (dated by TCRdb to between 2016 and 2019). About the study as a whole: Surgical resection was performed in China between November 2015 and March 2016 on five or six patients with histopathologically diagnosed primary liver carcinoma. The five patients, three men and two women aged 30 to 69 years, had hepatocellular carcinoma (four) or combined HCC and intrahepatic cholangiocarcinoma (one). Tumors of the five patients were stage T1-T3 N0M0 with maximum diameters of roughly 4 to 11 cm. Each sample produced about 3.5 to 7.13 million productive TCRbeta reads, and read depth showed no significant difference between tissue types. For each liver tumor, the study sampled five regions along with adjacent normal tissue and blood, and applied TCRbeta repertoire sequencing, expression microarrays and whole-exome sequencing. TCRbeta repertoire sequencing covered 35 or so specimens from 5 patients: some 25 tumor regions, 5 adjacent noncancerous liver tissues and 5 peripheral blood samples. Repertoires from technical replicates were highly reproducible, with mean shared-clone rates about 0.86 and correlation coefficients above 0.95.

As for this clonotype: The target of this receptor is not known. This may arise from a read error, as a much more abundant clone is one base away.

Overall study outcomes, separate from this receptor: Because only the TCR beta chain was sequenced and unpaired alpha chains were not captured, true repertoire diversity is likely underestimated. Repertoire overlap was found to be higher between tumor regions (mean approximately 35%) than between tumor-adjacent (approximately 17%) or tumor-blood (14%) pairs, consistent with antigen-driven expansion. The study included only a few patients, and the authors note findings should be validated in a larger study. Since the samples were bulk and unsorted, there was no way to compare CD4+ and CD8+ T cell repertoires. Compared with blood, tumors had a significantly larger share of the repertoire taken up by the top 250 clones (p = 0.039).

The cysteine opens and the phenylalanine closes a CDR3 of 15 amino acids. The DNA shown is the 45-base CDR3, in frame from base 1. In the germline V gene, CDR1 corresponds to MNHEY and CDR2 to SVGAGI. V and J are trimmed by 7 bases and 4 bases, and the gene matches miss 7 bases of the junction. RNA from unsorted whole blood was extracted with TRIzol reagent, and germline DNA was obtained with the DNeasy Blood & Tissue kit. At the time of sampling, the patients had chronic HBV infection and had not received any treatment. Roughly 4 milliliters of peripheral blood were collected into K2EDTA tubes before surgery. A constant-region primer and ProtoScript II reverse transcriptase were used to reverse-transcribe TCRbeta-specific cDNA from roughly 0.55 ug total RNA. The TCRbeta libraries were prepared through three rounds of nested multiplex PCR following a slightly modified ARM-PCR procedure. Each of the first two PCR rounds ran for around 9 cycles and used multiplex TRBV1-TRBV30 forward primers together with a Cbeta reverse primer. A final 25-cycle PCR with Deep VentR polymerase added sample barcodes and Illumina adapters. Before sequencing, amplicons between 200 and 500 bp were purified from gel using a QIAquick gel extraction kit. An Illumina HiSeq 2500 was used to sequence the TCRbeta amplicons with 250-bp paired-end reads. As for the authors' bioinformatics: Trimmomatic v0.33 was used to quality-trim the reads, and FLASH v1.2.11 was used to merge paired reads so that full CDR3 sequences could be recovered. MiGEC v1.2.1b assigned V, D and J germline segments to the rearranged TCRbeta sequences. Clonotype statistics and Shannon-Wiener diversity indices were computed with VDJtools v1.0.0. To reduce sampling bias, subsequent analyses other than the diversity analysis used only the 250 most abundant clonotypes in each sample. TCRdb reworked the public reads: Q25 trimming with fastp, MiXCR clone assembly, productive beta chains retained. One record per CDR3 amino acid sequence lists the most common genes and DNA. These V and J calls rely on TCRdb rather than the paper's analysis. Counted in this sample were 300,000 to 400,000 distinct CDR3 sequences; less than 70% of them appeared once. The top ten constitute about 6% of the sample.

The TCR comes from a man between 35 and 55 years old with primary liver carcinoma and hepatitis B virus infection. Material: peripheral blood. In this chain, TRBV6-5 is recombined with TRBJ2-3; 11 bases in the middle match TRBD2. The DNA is TGTGCCAGCACCCTACTAGCGGGAGAGGCAGATACGCAGTATTTT. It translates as CASTLLAGEADTQYF.